The next 6 T cell receptor beta chains were all read from a single sample in a study of blood T cell repertoires in COVID-19. Generated by immunoSEQ multiplex PCR, the TCRdb table keeps only in-frame clones and is missing some. The sample records about 370,000 clones, more than 80% being singletons. Sequencing was performed on PBMCs or T cells enriched from blood (not recorded which). These receptors were taken from a young man who had recovered from COVID-19.

This clone was counted a single time. The gene calls are TRBV14 and TRBJ2-5; the match to TRBD2 covers 7 bases. Germline lookup yields CDR1 SGHDN and CDR2 FVKESK. With V trimmed by 4 bases and J by 2 bases, 10 bases remained unmatched. This CDR3 spans 16 amino acids. The CDR3 reads CASSREGGRLQETQYF. DNA of the CDR3: TGTGCCAGCAGCCGGGAAGGCGGGAGATTACAAGAGACCCAGTACTTC.

The chain combines TRBV4-1 with TRBJ1-2, with D perhaps matching TRBD1 (5 bases). This CDR3 comprises 14 residues. The V gene's germline CDR1 is MGHRA and CDR2 YSYEKL. V lost 1 base and J lost 6, with 12 bases in between. The CDR3: CASSQGARGDGYTF. The CDR3 DNA reads as TGCGCCAGCAGCCAAGGGGCCCGGGGGGATGGCTACACCTTC.

CDR3 nucleotides: TGTGCCAGCAGCTTAGCCTCAGGTCCCGTTGAAGCTTTCTTT. This codes for CASSLASGPVEAFF. The gene calls are TRBV11-1 and TRBJ1-1, with D unclear. Germline-derived CDR1 and CDR2 are SGHAT and FQDESV (reference sequence). Between the trimmed V and J ends, which lost 0 bases and 7 bases, there was a span of 12 bases. The CDR3 totals 14 residues.

The chain joins TRBV27 to TRBJ2-3, with D tentatively TRBD1 (6 bases). This CDR3 has 13 residues. Germline V gives CDR1 MNHEY, CDR2 SMNVEV (reference sequence). Deletions cut 1 base from V and 10 bases from J, with 12 bases between. The DNA of the CDR3 is TGTGCCAGCAGTTTATATACAGGGATTGCGCAGTATTTT. Its translation is CASSLYTGIAQYF.

This sequence joins TRBV3-1 (or the pseudogene TRBV3-2) and TRBJ2-4; 8 bases agree with TRBD1. The CDR3 has 17 amino acids. The V and J ends lost 3 bases and 2 bases, in that order; junction bases with no gene match: 9. Germline CDR1 is LGHDT and CDR2 is YNNKEL (reference sequence). CDR3 DNA: TGTGCCAGCAGCCACTTCGGACAGGGAGTTTCCAAAAACATTCAGTACTTC. This codes for CASSHFGQGVSKNIQYF.

This clone was counted a single time. The rearrangement links TRBV6-2 or TRBV6-3 to TRBJ2-1, with 9 nucleotides matching TRBD2. This CDR3 is 15 amino acids long. J was trimmed by 7 bases and V by 5 bases; bases with no gene match: 9. Germline V lookup: CDR1 MNHEY, CDR2 SVGEGT. This CDR3 is CASSQFSGGHNEQFF. DNA for the CDR3: TGTGCCAGCAGTCAGTTTAGCGGGGGTCATAATGAGCAGTTCTTC.